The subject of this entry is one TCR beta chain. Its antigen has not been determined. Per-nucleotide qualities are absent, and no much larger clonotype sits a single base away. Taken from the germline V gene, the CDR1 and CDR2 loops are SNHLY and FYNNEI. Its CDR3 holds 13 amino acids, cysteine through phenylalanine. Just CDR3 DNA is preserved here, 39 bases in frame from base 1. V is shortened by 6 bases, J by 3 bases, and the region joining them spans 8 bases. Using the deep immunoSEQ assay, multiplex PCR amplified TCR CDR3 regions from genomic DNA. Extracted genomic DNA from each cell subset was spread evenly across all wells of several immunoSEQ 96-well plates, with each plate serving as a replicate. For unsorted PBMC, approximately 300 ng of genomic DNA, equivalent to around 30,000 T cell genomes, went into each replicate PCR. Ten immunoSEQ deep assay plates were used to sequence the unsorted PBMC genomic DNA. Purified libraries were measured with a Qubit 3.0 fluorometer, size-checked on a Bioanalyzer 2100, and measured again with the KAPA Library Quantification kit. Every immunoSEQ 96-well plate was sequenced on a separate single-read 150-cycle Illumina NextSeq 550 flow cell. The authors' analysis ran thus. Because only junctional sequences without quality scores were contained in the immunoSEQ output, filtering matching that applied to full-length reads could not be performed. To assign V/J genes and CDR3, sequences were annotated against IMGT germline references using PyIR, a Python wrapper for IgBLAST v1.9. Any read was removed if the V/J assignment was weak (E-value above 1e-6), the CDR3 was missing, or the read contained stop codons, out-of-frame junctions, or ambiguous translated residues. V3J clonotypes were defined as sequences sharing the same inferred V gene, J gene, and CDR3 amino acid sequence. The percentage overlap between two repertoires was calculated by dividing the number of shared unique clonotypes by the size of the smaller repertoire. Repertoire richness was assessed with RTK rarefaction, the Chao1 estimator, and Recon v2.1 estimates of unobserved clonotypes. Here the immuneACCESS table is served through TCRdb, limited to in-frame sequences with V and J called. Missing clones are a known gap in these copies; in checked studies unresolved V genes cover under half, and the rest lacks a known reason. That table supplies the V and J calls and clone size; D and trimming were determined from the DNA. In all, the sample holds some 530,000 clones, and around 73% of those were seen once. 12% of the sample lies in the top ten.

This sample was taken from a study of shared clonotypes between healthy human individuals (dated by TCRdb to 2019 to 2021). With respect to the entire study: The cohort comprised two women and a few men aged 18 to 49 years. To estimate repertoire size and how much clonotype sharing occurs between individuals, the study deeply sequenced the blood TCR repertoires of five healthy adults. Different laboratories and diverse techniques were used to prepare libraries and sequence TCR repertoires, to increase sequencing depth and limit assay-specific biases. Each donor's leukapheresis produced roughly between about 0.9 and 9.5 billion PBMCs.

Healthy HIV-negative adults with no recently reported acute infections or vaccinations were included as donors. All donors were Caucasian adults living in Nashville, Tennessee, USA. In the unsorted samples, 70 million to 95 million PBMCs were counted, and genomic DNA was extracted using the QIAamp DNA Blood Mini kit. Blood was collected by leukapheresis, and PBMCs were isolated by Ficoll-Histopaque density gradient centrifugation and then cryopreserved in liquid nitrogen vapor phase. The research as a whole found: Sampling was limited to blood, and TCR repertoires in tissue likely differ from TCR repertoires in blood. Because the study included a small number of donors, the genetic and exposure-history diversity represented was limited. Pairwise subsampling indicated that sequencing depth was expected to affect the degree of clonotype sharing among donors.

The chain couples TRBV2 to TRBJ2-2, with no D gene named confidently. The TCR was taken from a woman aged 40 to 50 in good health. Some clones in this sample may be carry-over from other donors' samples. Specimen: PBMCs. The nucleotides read TGTGCCAGCAGCTTAACACACACCGGGGAGCTGTTTTTT. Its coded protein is CASSLTHTGELFF.